The rows below give T cell receptor beta chains drawn from one sample of a study of post-analysis software for immune sequencing data. TCRdb passed the PCR reads through MiXCR, listing each CDR3 protein once. The sample has 750,000 to 950,000 distinct CDR3 sequences, 40% to 55% seen once. Specimen: blood. These receptors originate from a girl aged 10 to 17 with multiple sclerosis. The CDR3 runs from the conserved cysteine through the conserved F or W.

v_gene	CDR3aa
TRBV6-5	CASSYSPVAKNIQYF
TRBV10-3	CAISESRASQETQYF
TRBV19	CASSGRDYSYEQYF
TRBV11-3	CASSPLRDSYNEQFF
TRBV11-2	CASSYTTIYGYTF
TRBV29-1	CSVGPGYNEQFF
TRBV7-9	CASRSPDSRETQYF
TRBV29-1	CSGGAYPTGGEQFF
TRBV7-9	CASSWVNTEAFF
TRBV20-1	CSARRLSLGNEQYF
TRBV24-1	CATSDPGPSGETQYF
TRBV15	CATSRDLGAEQYF
TRBV20-1	CSARAPGIFYEQYF
TRBV29-1	CSVWAGANVLTF
TRBV6-6	CASRADSSYGYTF
TRBV2	CASSEGGYSSYEQYF
TRBV10-3	CAISGEDREGQETQYF
TRBV12-3/TRBV12-4	CASSRGLSQPQHF
TRBV6-5	CASSNRDRSAEAFF
TRBV20-1	CSAIRPGLAGNEQYF
TRBV5-1	CASSPRYSGTGFVDEQFF
TRBV6-1	CASDRGGQSNEQFF
TRBV25-1	CASSEIGRGWEQETQYF
TRBV20-1	CSAPGLARGSDTQYF
TRBV28	CASSLSVVTGTTDTQYF
TRBV7-9	CASSFLRDILLATEAFF
TRBV3-1	CASSQDGPSKNGRPYEQYF
TRBV29-1	CSVLGLARNEQYF
TRBV6-5	CASNTRQGFGETQYF
TRBV11-2	CASSLFLGTTQETQYF
TRBV9	CASSGDSSNQPQHF
TRBV29-1	CSVLAGDRDEQFF
TRBV7-9	CASSLEGTSASTDTQYF
TRBV27	CASGMTGLVEQYF
TRBV5-6	CASSLQGTSYEQYF
TRBV28	CASSLVHPTDTQYF
TRBV12-3/TRBV12-4	CASSLRGGQYGYTF
TRBV20-1	CSARGVTTGELFF
TRBV18	CASSHDRAYQETQYF
TRBV4-2	CASSQEGNYYEQYF